Listed here is a single T cell receptor (beta chain). This record comes from a study of blood T cell repertoires in COVID-19. The wider study: There were acute and convalescent COVID-19 samples, and they came from the United States, Italy and Spain. T cells, B-cell-depleted T cells, or PBMCs provided the cDNA or gDNA that served as material.

In Seattle, patients joined the study during active infection and were tracked longitudinally. As processed by the authors: From reference gene primer amplification, estimates of nucleated cell counts were derived. Produced via immunoSEQ multiplex PCR; TCRdb's table is partial and in-frame only. V, J and clone size derive from that table, while D and trimming were established from the DNA sequence. The sample shows about 250,000 clones, roughly 84% of them seen only once. Germline CDR1 is MNHEY and CDR2 is SVGAGI. The V and J ends lost 6 bases and 6 bases, in that order; junction bases with no gene match: 11. The CDR3 totals 15 residues.

The chain uses TRBV6-5 and TRBJ2-1; TRBD1 aligns across 7 bases. This clonotype was obtained from a person between 65 and 79 years old with COVID-19, enrolled during active disease. The specimen was peripheral blood. The CDR3 reads CASRGTAESGNEQFF. Here the CDR3 DNA reads TGTGCCAGCAGGGGGACAGCTGAATCCGGCAATGAGCAGTTCTTC.